What follows are 22 T cell receptor beta chains derived from one specimen sequenced in a study of blood T cell repertoires in COVID-19. Sequencing was performed with immunoSEQ multiplex PCR; in TCRdb, only in-frame clones are kept and a portion is missing. The table includes 200,000 to 250,000 clones, around 84% detected once. The sequenced sample was PBMCs or T cells enriched from blood (not recorded which). The receptors derive from a man aged 25-45 years with acute COVID-19.

The chain has TRBV15 and TRBJ1-4; D possibly corresponds to TRBD1 (5 bases). There are 13 residues in the CDR3. The germline V and J ends were trimmed by 3 bases and 8 bases, with 10 bases remaining between them. Germline V CDR1 and CDR2: LNHNV, YYDKDF (reference sequence). In DNA form, the CDR3 reads TGTGCCACCAGCAGGGGGCAGAGCGAAAAACTGTTTTTT. This encodes CATSRGQSEKLFF.

This clone was recorded only once. The chain uses TRBV6-8 and TRBJ2-7; 9 nucleotides agree with TRBD1. Trimming took 8 bases from V and 5 from J; bases not matched to a gene: 13. Germline V gene data show CDR1 as MNHGY and CDR2 as SAAAGT. This CDR3 comprises 15 residues. DNA for the CDR3: TGTGCCAGCCCCCCTCCGGGACAGGGCTTCCACGAGCAGTACTTC. Amino acid sequence: CASPPPGQGFHEQYF.

The J gene is TRBJ2-3, the V gene TRBV6-5, with 7 positions matching TRBD2. The CDR3 is 16 amino acids. CDR1 is MNHEY, CDR2 SVGAGI, per germline. V dropped 2 bases and J dropped 1; count of bases not matched to a gene: 6. CDR3 in amino acids: CASSYGIGRGTDTQYF. The CDR3, as DNA: TGTGCCAGCAGTTACGGAATAGGGAGGGGCACAGATACGCAGTATTTT.

The chain links TRBV9 to TRBJ1-2, with D unclear. Trimming stripped 1 base from V and 4 bases from J, with 8 bases between. The CDR3 contains 13 residues. Germline CDR1 is SGDLS and CDR2 is YYNGEE. This CDR3 is CASSVSEIYGYTF. DNA for the CDR3: TGTGCCAGCAGCGTAAGCGAGATCTATGGCTACACCTTC. The whole variable domain, filled in from reference TRBV9 and TRBJ1-2, reads DSGVTQTPKHLITATGQRVTLRCSPRSGDLSVYWYQQSLDQGLQFLIQYYNGEERAKGNILERFSAQQFPDLHSELNLSSLELGDSALYFCASSVSEIYGYTFGSGTRLTVV.

This clone was seen only a few times. The rearrangement uses TRBV3-1 (or the pseudogene TRBV3-2) and TRBJ2-7, with no clear D. This CDR3 is built from 15 residues. The V gene's germline CDR1 is LGHDT and CDR2 YNNKEL (reference sequence). The V and J ends lost 0 bases and 0 bases respectively, with 9 bases between them. The CDR3 sequence: CASSQDYRSSYEQYF. The CDR3 DNA sequence: TGTGCCAGCAGCCAAGATTATCGGAGCTCCTACGAGCAGTACTTC.

This rearrangement joins TRBV3-1 (or the pseudogene TRBV3-2) to TRBJ1-6; no clear D. Germline loops: CDR1 LGHDT, CDR2 YNNKEL (reference sequence). This CDR3 has 14 residues. V lost 6 bases and J 10 bases, leaving 16 bases between the germline ends. The CDR3 protein is CASRRGEFGSPLHF. The CDR3 nucleotides read TGTGCCAGCAGGCGCGGGGAATTCGGATCACCCCTCCACTTT.

V usage is TRBV7-2 and J usage is TRBJ1-5; D unresolved. In germline, CDR1 is SGHTA, CDR2 FQGNSA. Trimming took 5 bases from V and 3 from J, leaving 11 bases between them. This CDR3 comprises 14 residues. The CDR3 DNA reads as TGTGCCAGCAGCCCCGGACTGCCCAATCAGCCCCAGCATTTT. It encodes CASSPGLPNQPQHF. Variable domain in full (rest from reference TRBV7-2 and TRBJ1-5): GAGVSQSPSNKVTEKGKDVELRCDPISGHTALYWYRQSLGQGLEFLIYFQGNSAPDKSGLPSDRFSAERTGGSVSTLTIQRTQQEDSAVYLCASSPGLPNQPQHFGDGTRLSIL.

The chain combines TRBV9 with TRBJ1-2; 8 bases match TRBD1. The CDR3 sequence is 15 residues long. Germline lookup yields CDR1 SGDLS and CDR2 YYNGEE. J was trimmed by 0 bases and V by 3 bases; bases with no gene match: 4. CDR3 in amino acids: CASSGTGGTNYGYTF. The CDR3 nucleotides are TGTGCCAGCAGCGGAACAGGGGGAACTAACTATGGCTACACCTTC.

This clone appeared a single time. The CDR3 sequence: CASSQDFGRALGDEAFF. The DNA of the CDR3 is TGTGCCAGCAGCCAAGACTTCGGGAGAGCCTTAGGGGATGAAGCTTTCTTT. This chain links TRBV4-2 with TRBJ1-1, with a tentative D call TRBD1 (5 bases). Trimming took 0 bases from V and 7 from J, leaving 21 bases between them. This CDR3 has 17 residues. Germline CDR1 LGHNA, CDR2 YNFKEQ.

This rearrangement joins TRBV7-9 to TRBJ1-2, with a weak D call TRBD1 (6 bases). Germline values: CDR1 SEHNR, CDR2 FQNEAQ (reference sequence). CDR3 length equals 13 residues. V gave up 0 bases and J gave up 6 bases, with 8 bases separating them. For the CDR3, the DNA is TGTGCCAGCAGCTTAGCAGGGGGTGATGGCTACACCTTC. It yields the protein CASSLAGGDGYTF.

This rearrangement joins TRBV3-1 (or the pseudogene TRBV3-2) to TRBJ1-5; 7 nucleotides agree with TRBD1. The CDR3 contains 17 residues. Germline V lookup: CDR1 LGHDT, CDR2 YNNKEL (reference sequence). V shed 5 bases and J 6 bases; nucleotides not matched to a gene: 16. The DNA of the CDR3 is TGTGCCAGCAGCGAACACGGGACAGAACAGCGGGCTCAGCCCCAGCATTTT. It yields the protein CASSEHGTEQRAQPQHF.

This clone came up once. This chain links TRBV21-1 with TRBJ2-3; TRBD1 reflects the table's D call only, with no check against the DNA. TRBV21-1 is reported as a pseudogene. The CDR3 has 15 amino acids. The DNA for the CDR3 is TGTGCCAGCAGCACTCAGGGTTTCCGCACAGATACGCAGTATTTT. Translation: CASSTQGFRTDTQYF.

In DNA, the CDR3 is TGTGCCAGCAGCATCGCGGAGAGTTATAGCACAGATACGCAGTATTTT. Translation gives CASSIAESYSTDTQYF. The chain recombines TRBV13 with TRBJ2-3, with D hard to call. The V and J ends lost 5 bases and 0 bases respectively, with 15 bases between them. The CDR3 has 16 amino acids. Germline V lookup: CDR1 PRHDT, CDR2 FYEKMQ (reference sequence).

This clone was seen just once. This chain uses TRBV12-3 or TRBV12-4 with TRBJ2-4, with TRBD1 matching over 7 bases. This CDR3 is built from 13 residues. V shed 4 bases and J 6 bases; nucleotides not matched to a gene: 3. This chain's CDR3 is CASSSGQRNIQYF. Here the CDR3 DNA reads TGTGCCAGCAGTTCGGGACAGAGAAACATTCAGTACTTC.

This clone has more than one count but fewer than ten. The chain has TRBV28 and TRBJ1-6; the match to TRBD1 covers 7 bases. J lost 6 bases, V lost 6 bases, and 11 bases had no gene match. Germline CDR1 MDHEN, CDR2 SYDVKM. The CDR3 totals 16 residues. DNA of the CDR3: TGTGCCAGCAGCACTAACCTGGGACAGCTTAATTCACCCCTCCACTTT. Its protein product is CASSTNLGQLNSPLHF.

This sequence joins TRBV10-1 and TRBJ2-1; D remains ambiguous. V lost 0 bases to trimming and J lost 7 bases, with 4 bases between them. Germline lookup yields CDR1 WNHNN and CDR2 SYGVQD (reference sequence). The CDR3 contains 12 residues. The CDR3 spells CASSESSNEQFF. The CDR3 nucleotides read TGCGCCAGCAGTGAGTCTAGTAATGAGCAGTTCTTC.

V and J are TRBV7-3 and TRBJ2-5, with 10 bases lining up with TRBD2. Germline V lookup: CDR1 SGHTA, CDR2 FQGTGA. The CDR3 contains 15 residues. V was pared by 3 bases and J by 5 bases, with 6 bases of the junction left unmatched. The CDR3, as DNA: TGTGCCAGCAGCTTGAGCGGGGGGGCATTGGAGACCCAGTACTTC. Residues: CASSLSGGALETQYF.

The rearrangement links TRBV5-1 to TRBJ2-3; D gene ambiguous. Trimming took off 0 bases at V and 1 base at J, with 6 bases between the two ends. CDR3 length: 14 residues. Looked up from germline, CDR1 is SGHRS and CDR2 is YFSETQ. The DNA for the CDR3 is TGCGCCAGCAGCTTGGAATCTCGCACAGATACGCAGTATTTT. It is translated as CASSLESRTDTQYF.

The rearrangement joins TRBV11-2 to TRBJ2-7; 7 bases are shared with TRBD2. The V and J ends lost 1 base and 1 base, in that order; junction bases with no gene match: 4. CDR1 and CDR2 from the germline V gene are SGHAT and FQNNGV. The CDR3 length is 15 residues. CDR3 sequence: CASSLGGGGSYEQYF. CDR3 nucleotides: TGTGCCAGCAGCTTAGGTGGCGGGGGATCCTACGAGCAGTACTTC.

A few counts support this clone. The rearrangement uses TRBV27 and TRBJ1-6, with 8 bases aligning to TRBD1. This CDR3 spans 16 amino acids. V lost 5 bases to trimming and J lost 10 bases; unmatched junction nucleotides: 13. Per germline, CDR1 MNHEY and CDR2 SMNVEV (reference sequence). The chain's CDR3 is CASSLNRGVVLSPLHF. CDR3 nucleotide sequence: TGTGCCAGCAGTCTAAACAGGGGGGTGGTGTTATCACCCCTCCACTTT.

The chain recombines TRBV3-1 (or the pseudogene TRBV3-2) with TRBJ1-2, with D unclear. The V and J ends lost 3 bases and 8 bases respectively, with 13 bases between them. Germline V lookup: CDR1 LGHDT, CDR2 YNNKEL (reference sequence). CDR3 size: 13 residues. CDR3 sequence reads: CASSQGSASGYTF. In DNA, the CDR3 is TGTGCCAGCAGCCAGGGCAGTGCCTCAGGCTACACCTTC.

V gene TRBV5-1 combines with J gene TRBJ2-5; 8 nucleotides line up with TRBD1. The CDR3 spans 15 residues. The V segment lost 0 bases and the J segment 4 bases; nucleotides outside the gene matches: 5. The germline CDR1 and CDR2 sequences are SGHRS and YFSETQ. For the CDR3, the DNA is TGCGCCAGCAGCTTGGGAGGGACAGGAGGAGAGACCCAGTACTTC. Amino acids: CASSLGGTGGETQYF.